This T cell receptor beta chain was sequenced during a study of blood T cell repertoires in COVID-19. Clones were read by immunoSEQ multiplex PCR, and TCRdb kept only the in-frame ones, dropping some. The sample carries more than 65,000 clones, around nine tenths recorded once. The receptor comes from a man aged 60 to 69 with acute or convalescent COVID-19. The sample taken for sequencing was peripheral blood.

For the CDR3, the DNA is TGTGCCACCGGACTAGGGGACTTCACCCCCGGGGGGACCCAGTACTTC. Residues: CATGLGDFTPGGTQYF. The chain recombines TRBV18 with TRBJ2-5; 7 bases are shared with TRBD2. With V trimmed by 10 bases and J by 7 bases, 21 bases remained unmatched. CDR1 KGHSH and CDR2 LQKENI come from the germline V gene. The CDR3 totals 16 residues.